The source of this TCR beta chain is a study of control samples from healthy donors and cancer patients. With 0 bases clipped from V and 4 bases from J, the junction kept 4 bases outside the gene matches. CDR3 length: 15 residues. Germline CDR1 is SGHAT and CDR2 is FQNNGV. This clone appeared a single time. Only in-frame clones appear in the TCRdb table, and some are missing; sequencing was by immunoSEQ multiplex PCR. The table has 90,000 to 150,000 clones, around nine tenths seen once. Sequencing was done on a sample of blood. The genes are TRBV11-2 and TRBJ1-2, with 8 bases lining up with TRBD1. The source is a man aged 25-45 years in good health. The CDR3 coding sequence is TGTGCCAGCAGCTTAGATCGAACAGGGGGCTATGGCTACACCTTC. Its translation: CASSLDRTGGYGYTF.